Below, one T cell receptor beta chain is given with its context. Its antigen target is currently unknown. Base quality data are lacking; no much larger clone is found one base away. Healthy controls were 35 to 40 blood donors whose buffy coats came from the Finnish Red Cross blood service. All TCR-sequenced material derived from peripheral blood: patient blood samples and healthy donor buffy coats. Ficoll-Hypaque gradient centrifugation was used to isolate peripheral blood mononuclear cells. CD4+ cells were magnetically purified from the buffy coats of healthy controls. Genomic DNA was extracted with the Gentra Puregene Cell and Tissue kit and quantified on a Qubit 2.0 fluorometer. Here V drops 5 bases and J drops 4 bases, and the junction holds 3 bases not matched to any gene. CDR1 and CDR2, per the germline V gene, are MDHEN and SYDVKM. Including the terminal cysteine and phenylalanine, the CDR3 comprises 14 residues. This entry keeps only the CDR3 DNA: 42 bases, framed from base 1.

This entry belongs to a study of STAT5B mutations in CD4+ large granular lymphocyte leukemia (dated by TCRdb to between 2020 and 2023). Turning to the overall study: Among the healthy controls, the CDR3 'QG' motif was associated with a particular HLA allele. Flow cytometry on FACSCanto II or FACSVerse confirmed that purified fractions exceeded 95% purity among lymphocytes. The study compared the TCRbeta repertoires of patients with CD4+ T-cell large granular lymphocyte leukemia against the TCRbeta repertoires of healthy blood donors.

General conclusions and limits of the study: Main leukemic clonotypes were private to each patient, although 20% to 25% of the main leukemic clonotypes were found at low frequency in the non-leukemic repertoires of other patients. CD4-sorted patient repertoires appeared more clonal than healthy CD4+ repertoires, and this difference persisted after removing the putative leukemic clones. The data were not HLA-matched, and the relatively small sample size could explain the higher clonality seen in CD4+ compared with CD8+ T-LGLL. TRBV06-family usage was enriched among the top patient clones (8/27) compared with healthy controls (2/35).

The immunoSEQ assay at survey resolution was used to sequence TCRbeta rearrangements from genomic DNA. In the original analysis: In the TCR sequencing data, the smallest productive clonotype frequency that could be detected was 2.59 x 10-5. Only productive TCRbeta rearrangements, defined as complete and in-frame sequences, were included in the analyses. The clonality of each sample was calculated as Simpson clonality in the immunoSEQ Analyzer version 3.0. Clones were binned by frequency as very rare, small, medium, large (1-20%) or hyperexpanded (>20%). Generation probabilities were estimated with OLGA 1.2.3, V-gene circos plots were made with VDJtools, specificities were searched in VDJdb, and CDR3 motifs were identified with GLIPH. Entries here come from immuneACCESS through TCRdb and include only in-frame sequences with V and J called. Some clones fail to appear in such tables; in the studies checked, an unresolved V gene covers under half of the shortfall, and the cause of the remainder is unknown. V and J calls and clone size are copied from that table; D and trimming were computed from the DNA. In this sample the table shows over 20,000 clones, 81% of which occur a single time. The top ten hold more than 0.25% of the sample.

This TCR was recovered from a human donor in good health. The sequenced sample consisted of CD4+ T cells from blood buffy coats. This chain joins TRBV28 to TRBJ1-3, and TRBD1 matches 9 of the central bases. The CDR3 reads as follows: CASSRQGVGNTIYF. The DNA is TGTGCCAGCAGTCGACAGGGGGTGGGAAACACCATATATTTT.